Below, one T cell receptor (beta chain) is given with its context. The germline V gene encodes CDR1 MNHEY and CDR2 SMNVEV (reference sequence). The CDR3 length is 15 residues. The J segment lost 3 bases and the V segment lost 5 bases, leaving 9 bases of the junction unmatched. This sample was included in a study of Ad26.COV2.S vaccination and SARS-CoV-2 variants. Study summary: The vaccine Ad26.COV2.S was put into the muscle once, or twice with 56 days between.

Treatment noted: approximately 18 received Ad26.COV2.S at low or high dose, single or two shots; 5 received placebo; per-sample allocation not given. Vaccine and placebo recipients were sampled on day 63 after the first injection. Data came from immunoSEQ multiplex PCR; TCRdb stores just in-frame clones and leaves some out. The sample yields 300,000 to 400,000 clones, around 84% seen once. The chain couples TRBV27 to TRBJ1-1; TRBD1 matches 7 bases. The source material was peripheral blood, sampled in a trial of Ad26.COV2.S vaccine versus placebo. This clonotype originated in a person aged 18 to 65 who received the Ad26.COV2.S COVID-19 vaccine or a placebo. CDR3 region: CASSAYRDRDTEAFF. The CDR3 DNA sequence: TGTGCCAGCAGTGCTTATAGAGACAGGGACACTGAAGCTTTCTTT.